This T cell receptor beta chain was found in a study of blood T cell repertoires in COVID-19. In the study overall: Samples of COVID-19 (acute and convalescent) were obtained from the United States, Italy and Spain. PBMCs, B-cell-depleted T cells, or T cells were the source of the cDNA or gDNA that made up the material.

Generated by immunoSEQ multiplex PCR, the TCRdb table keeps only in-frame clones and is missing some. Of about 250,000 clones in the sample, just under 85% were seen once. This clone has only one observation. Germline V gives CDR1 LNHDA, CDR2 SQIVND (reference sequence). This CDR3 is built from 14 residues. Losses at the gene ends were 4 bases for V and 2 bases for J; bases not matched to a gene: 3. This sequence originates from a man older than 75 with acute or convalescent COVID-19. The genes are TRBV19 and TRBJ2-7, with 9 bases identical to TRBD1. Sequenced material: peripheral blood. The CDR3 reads CASSKGTGTYEQYF. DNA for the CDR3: TGTGCCAGTAGTAAAGGGACAGGGACCTACGAGCAGTACTTC. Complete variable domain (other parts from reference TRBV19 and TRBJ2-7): DGGITQSPKYLFRKEGQNVTLSCEQNLNHDAMYWYRQDPGQGLRLIYYSQIVNDFQKGDIAEGYSVSREKKESFPLTVTSAQKNPTAFYLCASSKGTGTYEQYFGPGTRLTVT.